A selection of T cell receptor beta chains follows, all from one sample in a study of CD8+CD57+ T cells in acquired aplastic anemia. TCRdb processed the reads anew with MiXCR; each CDR3 protein has one entry. The sample includes around 180,000 distinct CDR3 sequences, around 65% of them seen just once. Sequences were obtained from sorted CD4+, CD8+, or CD8+CD57+ T cells (not recorded which) from PBMCs. These receptors came from a human donor with severe aplastic anemia or a healthy control (not recorded which). The CDR3 runs from the conserved cysteine through the conserved F or W. The D gene is left open where the match is weak. Only some rows state a clone size, as once, few, many or a class for expanded clones.

j_gene,v_gene,d_gene,abundance,CDR3nt,CDR3aa
TRBJ1-1,TRBV2,TRBD1,.,TGTGCCAGCGGATGGACAGGGGGCCGGAACACTGAAGCTTTCTTT,CASGWTGGRNTEAFF
TRBJ2-7,TRBV25-1,.,.,TGTGCCAGCAGTGAAAATCAGGGGGGGGTCTACGAGCAGTACTTC,CASSENQGGVYEQYF
TRBJ2-7,TRBV14,TRBD1,.,TGTGCCAGCAGCCCGGACAGGGTGGTGAAGTACTTC,CASSPDRVVKYF
TRBJ2-2,TRBV7-6,.,.,TGTGCCAGCAGCTGGGACTGGTCCGGGGAGCTGTTTTTT,CASSWDWSGELFF
TRBJ2-1,TRBV7-9,TRBD2,.,TGTGCCAGCAGCCTTCTAGCGGGAGGACACAATGAGCAGTTCTTC,CASSLLAGGHNEQFF
TRBJ2-7,TRBV15,TRBD2,.,TGTGCCACCAGCACGGGACTAGCGGGGGGGAATCCTACGTTTGAGCAGTACTTC,CATSTGLAGGNPTFEQYF
TRBJ1-5,TRBV5-6,.,many,TGTGCCAGCAGCTTGGGGGTTTTTAGCAATCAGCCCCAGCATTTT,CASSLGVFSNQPQHF
TRBJ1-1,TRBV5-1,.,.,TGCGCCAGCAGCTTGGATACCAGACCTTCTTTGGTGGACACTGAAGCCTTCTTT,CASSLDTRPSLVDTEAFF
TRBJ1-1,TRBV12-3/TRBV12-4,.,.,TGTGCCAGCAGTTTAGCAATAGGAGGGCAGGGAGTCTCTGAAGCTTTCTTT,CASSLAIGGQGVSEAFF
TRBJ2-7,TRBV20-1,.,few,TGCAGTGCACGGACAGCCTACGAGCAGTACTTC,CSARTAYEQYF
TRBJ2-7,TRBV5-1,.,.,TGCGCCAGCAGTCACACTAGTCCGTACGAGCAGTACTTC,CASSHTSPYEQYF
TRBJ2-2,TRBV7-3,.,.,.,CASSLGGSDPLHFGELFF
TRBJ1-6,TRBV10-1,.,many,TGCGCCAGCACCGGGGGGAATTCACCCCTCCACTTT,CASTGGNSPLHF
TRBJ1-5,TRBV15,.,.,TGTGCCACCAGCAGAGCTCAGCCTTGGGTCTATAGCAATCAGCCCCAGCATTTT,CATSRAQPWVYSNQPQHF
TRBJ1-4,TRBV20-1,.,.,TGCAGTGCTAGGGAGGTAGACCCCAGGGAAGAACTGTTTTTT,CSAREVDPREELFF
TRBJ1-1,TRBV20-1,TRBD1,.,TGCAGTGCTAGAGGAGGACAGGGGCGCACTGAAGCTTTCTTT,CSARGGQGRTEAFF
TRBJ1-4,TRBV19,.,many,TGTGCCAGTAGTATATCCCCAGGGGCGGTCGAAAAACTGTTTTTT,CASSISPGAVEKLFF
TRBJ2-5,TRBV9,.,many,TGTGCCAGCAGCCCCATAGGAGGGGGTGGTGGAGAGACCCAGTACTTC,CASSPIGGGGGETQYF
TRBJ2-3,TRBV12-3/TRBV12-4,TRBD2,.,TGTGCCAGCAGTTTATACGCCCACGTAGCGGGGGACCTCACAGATACGCAGTATTTT,CASSLYAHVAGDLTDTQYF
TRBJ2-7,TRBV6-2/TRBV6-3,TRBD2,many,TGTGCCAGCAGTTACACGTTAGCGGGGGCCAACAACTACGAGCAGTACTTC,CASSYTLAGANNYEQYF
TRBJ2-7,TRBV7-9,.,.,TGTGCCGCTACCGGGACCAAGCTGAACGAGCAGTACTTC,CAATGTKLNEQYF
TRBJ1-2,TRBV20-1,TRBD1,.,TGCAGTGCATTGGGACAGGGGGGACGCTACACCTTC,CSALGQGGRYTF
TRBJ2-2,TRBV7-2,.,.,TGTGCCAGCAGCCGACTAACAGGGACCACCGGGGAGCTGTTTTTT,CASSRLTGTTGELFF
TRBJ2-1,TRBV30,.,many,TGTGCCTGGAGTGTAGGGTATGAGCAGTTCTTC,CAWSVGYEQFF
TRBJ2-7,TRBV29-1,TRBD1,.,TGCAGCGTTGAACCTGGGACAGGGGTCTCCTACGAGCAGTACTTC,CSVEPGTGVSYEQYF
TRBJ1-2,TRBV5-1,.,.,TGCGCCAGCAGCTTGGGACTCCAGGACGGCTACACCTTC,CASSLGLQDGYTF
TRBJ2-7,TRBV20-1,.,few,TGCAGTGCCTTGAGCTACGCCTACGAGCAGTACTTC,CSALSYAYEQYF
TRBJ2-1,TRBV4-1,.,.,TGCGCCAGCGGCCAAGGGGTCACGTCCTACAATGAGCAGTTCTTC,CASGQGVTSYNEQFF
TRBJ2-3,TRBV20-1,TRBD2,many,TGCAGTGCGCTGGGACTAGCGATAGATACGCAGTATTTT,CSALGLAIDTQYF
TRBJ1-3,TRBV6-5,TRBD1,few,TGTGCCAGCAGTTCCCCCCACCCGGACAGGGGTTTTTCTGGAAACACCATATATTTT,CASSSPHPDRGFSGNTIYF
TRBJ1-2,TRBV19,.,few,TGTGCCAGCGGAACAGACTATGGCTACACCTTC,CASGTDYGYTF
TRBJ1-5,TRBV6-2/TRBV6-3,.,many,TGTGCCAGCAGTTACGCTGGACGGCATTGGCATTTT,CASSYAGRHWHF
TRBJ2-3,TRBV2,TRBD2,many,TGTGCCAGCAGTAGTCCGGGACTAGAGTTGGTAGATACGCAGTATTTT,CASSSPGLELVDTQYF
TRBJ1-2,TRBV5-1,.,.,TGCGCCAGCAGCACAATTCAGGGTGTTGACTATGGCTACACCTTC,CASSTIQGVDYGYTF
TRBJ1-4,TRBV5-1,TRBD1,.,TGCGCCAGCAGTTACAGGGGAAATGAAAAACTGTTTTTT,CASSYRGNEKLFF
TRBJ1-1,TRBV20-1,TRBD1,.,TGCAGTGCGCCCCGACAGGGGGCGAGCACTGAAGCTTTCTTT,CSAPRQGASTEAFF
TRBJ2-1,TRBV7-9,.,.,TGTGCCAGCAGCCAAGGGGACGAGCAGTTCTTC,CASSQGDEQFF
TRBJ2-7,TRBV15,.,.,TGTGCCACCAGCCTACAGGACTTATCCTACGAGCAGTACTTC,CATSLQDLSYEQYF
TRBJ1-1,TRBV6-1,TRBD1,.,TGTGCCAGCAGTCGACAGGGGGCGTTAACTGAAGCTTTCTTT,CASSRQGALTEAFF
TRBJ1-2,TRBV12-5,.,many,TGTGCTAGTGGTTCTTGGGACACAGGTGACTATGGCTACACCTTC,CASGSWDTGDYGYTF
TRBJ2-7,TRBV12-3/TRBV12-4,TRBD1,many,TGTGCCAGCAGTTTTGGGACAGGGAGAGGCGAGCAGTACTTC,CASSFGTGRGEQYF
TRBJ2-5,TRBV9,.,few,TGTGCCAGCAGCGTAGCTGGTGGGACCCAGTACTTC,CASSVAGGTQYF
TRBJ2-7,TRBV15,.,.,TGTGCCACCAGCAGATTCCCCCCGGCTCCGGAATCCTACGAGCAGTACTTC,CATSRFPPAPESYEQYF
TRBJ1-2,TRBV7-2,.,.,TGTGCCAGCAGCCAACAACCCGACAGGCGAGGCTACACCTTC,CASSQQPDRRGYTF
TRBJ2-1,TRBV7-9,.,once,TGTGCCAGCAGCTTAGGGGGAGTTTACAATGAGCAGTTCTTC,CASSLGGVYNEQFF
TRBJ1-5,TRBV4-1,.,few,TGCGCCAGCAGCCAAGATCCCTATCAGCCCCAGCATTTT,CASSQDPYQPQHF
TRBJ1-3,TRBV9,.,once,TGTGCCAGCAGCGTAGACGGGGAGTTAAGAAACACCATATATTTT,CASSVDGELRNTIYF
TRBJ2-2,TRBV7-9,.,few,TGTGCCAGCAGCCCTCAGAACACCGGGGAGCTGTTTTTT,CASSPQNTGELFF
TRBJ2-7,TRBV6-1,.,.,TGTGCCAGCACGTTGGGCCTGCGTACCTACGAGCAGTACTTC,CASTLGLRTYEQYF
TRBJ2-2,TRBV25-1,.,.,TGTGCCAGCAAACCGATGACCCGGGGGCAAGGCGGGGAGCTGTTTTTT,CASKPMTRGQGGELFF